This section outlines one TCR beta chain sequence together with its context. The antigen remains undetermined. From 5'RACE with constant-segment primers came TCR alpha and TCR beta cDNA libraries that carried sample barcodes and UMIs. TCRdb used MiXCR to reprocess the 5' RACE reads, holding one entry per CDR3 protein. The table has more than 300,000 distinct CDR3 sequences, approximately 22% seen once; the top ten hold 21%. The source of the sample is a study of T-cell memory formation after mild COVID-19. Broader study findings: Shrinking CD4+ clones were chiefly CM and EM; CD8+ ones were chiefly EMRA. SARS-CoV-2 specificity was not confirmed for second-wave clones peaking on day 37. Cross-reactive memory appears to have joined, as suggested by some responding clones showing up in pre-infection memory.

This CDR3 comprises 15 residues. Per germline, CDR1 SGHRS and CDR2 YFSETQ. V shed 4 bases and J 8 bases; nucleotides not matched to a gene: 9. The sequence was obtained from a man aged 18 to 29 who had mild COVID-19 (a few samples of this study predate the infection). Cell type and time point are not known. Specimen: PBMCs or a T cell subset sorted from them (not recorded which). V gene TRBV5-1 combines with J gene TRBJ2-1; 10 bases are shared with TRBD2. CDR3 loop: CASSTGASGGDEQFF. In DNA form, the CDR3 reads TGCGCCAGCAGCACTGGCGCTAGCGGGGGAGATGAGCAGTTCTTC. The full variable domain, its missing parts supplied by reference TRBV5-1 and TRBJ2-1, is KAGVTQTPRYLIKTRGQQVTLSCSPISGHRSVSWYQQTPGQGLQFLFEYFSETQRNKGNFPGRFSGRQFSNSRSEMNVSTLELGDSALYLCASSTGASGGDEQFFGPGTRLTVL.